These 30 T cell receptor beta chains share one sample of origin, sequenced in a study of memory CD4+ T cells and cytomegalovirus serostatus. Single viable CD3+CD4+CD8-CD45RO+ cells were sorted as the memory CD4+ T cells. Sequencing used immunoSEQ multiplex PCR; TCRdb keeps in-frame clones, though not all of them. The sample has tens of thousands of clones; roughly 82% are singletons. Sequenced sample: memory CD4+ T cells from blood. All receptors come from an adult in good health and CMV-seronegative.

The genes are TRBV7-9 and TRBJ1-4; D may be TRBD1 (6 bases). With 5 bases removed from V and 5 bases from J, the gap between germline ends came to 15 bases. This CDR3 is built from 15 residues. The germline gives CDR1 SEHNR, CDR2 FQNEAQ (reference sequence). The CDR3 here is CASSRMGGTNEKLFF. The CDR3 DNA sequence: TGTGCCAGCAGCCGGATGGGGGGCACAAATGAAAAACTGTTTTTT. Based on the CDR3 plus reference TRBV7-9 and TRBJ1-4, the full variable domain is DTGVSQNPRHKITKRGQNVTFRCDPISEHNRLYWYRQTLGQGPEFLTYFQNEAQLEKSRLLSDRFSAERPKGSFSTLEIQRTEQGDSAMYLCASSRMGGTNEKLFFGSGTQLSVL.

The V and J genes are TRBV28 and TRBJ1-1; D is possibly TRBD1 (5 bases). This CDR3 has 10 residues. Looked up from germline, CDR1 is MDHEN and CDR2 is SYDVKM. For the CDR3, the DNA is TGTGCTTCAGGGAGGTCTGAAGCTTTCTTT. As protein: CASGRSEAFF.

CDR3 nucleotides: TGTGCCAGTAGTCGGGACTCGAGTGGGTCTGGGGCCAACGTCCTGACTTTC. Its protein product is CASSRDSSGSGANVLTF. This chain uses TRBV19 with TRBJ2-6; D may be TRBD2 (6 bases). V lost 5 bases and J lost 1, with 15 bases in between. The CDR3 has 17 residues. CDR1 and CDR2 from the germline V gene are LNHDA and SQIVND (reference sequence). The whole variable domain, filled in from reference TRBV19 and TRBJ2-6, reads DGGITQSPKYLFRKEGQNVTLSCEQNLNHDAMYWYRQDPGQGLRLIYYSQIVNDFQKGDIAEGYSVSREKKESFPLTVTSAQKNPTAFYLCASSRDSSGSGANVLTFGAGSRLTVL.

The chain carries TRBV6-1 and TRBJ1-1; the D gene is possibly TRBD1 (6 bases). Germline CDR1 MNHNS, CDR2 SASEGT. This CDR3 has 13 residues. V was cut by 5 bases and J by 5 bases, with 12 bases left in between. This CDR3 reads CASSQGRGTEAFF. CDR3 coding DNA: TGTGCCAGCAGTCAGGGGCGGGGGACTGAAGCTTTCTTT.

This sequence joins TRBV9 and TRBJ1-5; the match to TRBD1 covers 8 bases. V was clipped by 0 bases and J by 3 bases; unmatched bases: 11. There are 18 residues in the CDR3. The V gene's germline CDR1 is SGDLS and CDR2 YYNGEE. The CDR3 coding sequence is TGTGCCAGCAGCGTAGCGGCAGGGGGCGGTTGGGTCAATCAGCCCCAGCATTTT. Protein product: CASSVAAGGGWVNQPQHF.

The chain combines TRBV9 with TRBJ2-5; D is perhaps TRBD1 or TRBD2 (5 bases each). Germline V gives CDR1 SGDLS, CDR2 YYNGEE. CDR3 length equals 16 residues. Between the trimmed V and J ends, which lost 3 bases and 7 bases, there was a span of 22 bases. CDR3 in amino acids: CASSATAPIDGGTQYF. The CDR3 bases are TGTGCCAGCAGCGCGACTGCCCCGATTGATGGGGGGACCCAGTACTTC. Full variable domain (outside the CDR3, taken from reference TRBV9 and TRBJ2-5): DSGVTQTPKHLITATGQRVTLRCSPRSGDLSVYWYQQSLDQGLQFLIQYYNGEERAKGNILERFSAQQFPDLHSELNLSSLELGDSALYFCASSATAPIDGGTQYFGPGTRLLVL.

This rearrangement joins TRBV7-9 to TRBJ2-7, with TRBD1 matching 8 bases. Germline V gene data show CDR1 as SEHNR and CDR2 as FQNEAQ (reference sequence). The CDR3 covers 14 residues. The junction had 2 bases not matched to a gene; V was cut back by 1 base and J by 3 bases. The chain's CDR3 is CASSLGTGSYEQYF. The DNA of the CDR3 is TGTGCCAGCAGCTTAGGGACAGGGAGCTACGAGCAGTACTTC.

The CDR3 sequence: CASTKTGGVGTEAFF. The CDR3 nucleotides are TGTGCCAGTACTAAGACAGGGGGCGTCGGCACTGAAGCTTTCTTT. V gene TRBV19 combines with J gene TRBJ1-1, with 10 bases identical to TRBD1. With 7 bases clipped from V and 4 bases from J, the junction kept 9 bases outside the gene matches. CDR1 is LNHDA, CDR2 SQIVND, per germline (reference sequence). The CDR3 extends over 15 amino acids.

The count of this clone is one. V gene TRBV4-1 combines with J gene TRBJ2-4; possible D gene TRBD2, 5 bases. The germline gives CDR1 MGHRA, CDR2 YSYEKL. The CDR3 runs to 13 residues. V was cut by 1 base and J by 7 bases, with 8 bases left in between. The CDR3 is CASSQARGNIQYF. The CDR3 coding sequence is TGCGCCAGCAGCCAAGCACGGGGTAACATTCAGTACTTC.

The chain recombines TRBV6-1 with TRBJ2-6; perhaps TRBD1 as D (5 bases). The CDR3 is 13 amino acids. V gave up 5 bases and J gave up 4 bases, with 6 bases separating them. Per germline, CDR1 MNHNS and CDR2 SASEGT. The CDR3 bases are TGTGCCAGCAGTACAGGAGGGGCCAACGTCCTGACTTTC. This gives the protein CASSTGGANVLTF.

The J gene is TRBJ2-1, the V gene TRBV5-1; 11 positions match TRBD2. With V trimmed by 4 bases and J by 10 bases, 7 bases remained unmatched. Germline CDR1 and CDR2: SGHRS and YFSETQ. The CDR3 runs 14 residues. The CDR3 region is CASSISGGAREQFF. The CDR3 nucleotides are TGCGCCAGCAGCATTAGCGGGGGGGCCAGAGAGCAGTTCTTC.

The rearrangement links TRBV5-8 to TRBJ1-5; D is uncertain. The V end was cut by 4 bases, the J end by 0 bases, with 11 bases between. Looked up from germline, CDR1 is SGHTS and CDR2 is YDEGEE. CDR3 length equals 15 residues. The CDR3, as DNA: TGTGCCAGCAGCCCCGCTGTGGCTAGCAATCAGCCCCAGCATTTT. It translates to CASSPAVASNQPQHF.

The chain joins TRBV6-1 to TRBJ2-5; TRBD2 matches 8 bases. CDR3 length: 12 residues. The V and J ends lost 7 bases and 4 bases, in that order; junction bases with no gene match: 2. The germline CDR1 and CDR2 sequences are MNHNS and SASEGT. CDR3 protein: CASKSGGETQYF. The CDR3 DNA reads as TGTGCCAGCAAAAGCGGGGGAGAGACCCAGTACTTC.

The chain uses TRBV12-5 and TRBJ1-3; 10 bases line up with TRBD1. This CDR3 is built from 18 residues. Germline V gives CDR1 LGHNT, CDR2 FRNRAP. The junction had 12 bases not matched to a gene; V was cut back by 3 bases and J by 4 bases. CDR3 protein: CASGLADTGDRGGNTIYF. The CDR3 DNA sequence: TGTGCTAGTGGTTTAGCCGACACCGGGGACAGGGGAGGAAACACCATATATTTT.

The table lists this clone with a few counts. This chain connects TRBV2 to TRBJ2-1, with D possibly matching TRBD2 (5 bases). Germline V gene lookup returns CDR1 SNHLY and CDR2 FYNNEI. V was clipped by 4 bases and J by 6 bases, with 13 bases between them. The CDR3 covers 14 residues. This chain's CDR3 is CASSVRRAGNEQFF. DNA for the CDR3: TGTGCCAGCAGTGTAAGACGGGCGGGCAATGAGCAGTTCTTC.

This rearrangement joins TRBV2 to TRBJ2-7; D perhaps matches TRBD1 (6 bases). Germline V CDR1 and CDR2: SNHLY, FYNNEI. The V end was cut by 6 bases, the J end by 0 bases, with 15 bases between. The CDR3 contains 15 residues. The CDR3 region is CASRKDSQPSYEQYF. CDR3 DNA sequence: TGTGCCAGCAGGAAGGACAGCCAACCCTCCTACGAGCAGTACTTC.

This chain connects TRBV11-2 to TRBJ1-1; perhaps TRBD1 as D (5 bases). V was trimmed by 7 bases and J by 8 bases, leaving 20 bases between them. Germline loops: CDR1 SGHAT, CDR2 FQNNGV. This CDR3 region has 14 residues. The CDR3 region is CASTPGFKRLEAFF. The CDR3 DNA follows: TGTGCCAGCACCCCAGGGTTTAAGCGGCTGGAAGCTTTCTTT.

This clone was detected only once. The chain couples TRBV9 to TRBJ2-2; 9 positions match TRBD2. Looked up from germline, CDR1 is SGDLS and CDR2 is YYNGEE. The CDR3 is 16 residues long. V shed 3 bases, J shed 6 bases, and the junction held 9 bases outside the gene matches. In DNA form, the CDR3 reads TGTGCCAGCAGCGGGGCTTCGCGGGGGGGCTCCGGGGAGCTGTTTTTT. Protein product: CASSGASRGGSGELFF.

The rearrangement links TRBV28 to TRBJ1-2, with 8 bases fitting TRBD1. The germline V gene has CDR1 MDHEN and CDR2 SYDVKM. V shed 0 bases, J shed 10 bases, and the junction held 10 bases outside the gene matches. The CDR3 is 15 amino acids. The CDR3 reads CASSLWDPTGGHYTF. DNA of the CDR3: TGTGCCAGCAGTTTATGGGATCCCACAGGGGGGCACTACACCTTC.

The chain has TRBV5-1 and TRBJ2-2; 11 nucleotides line up with TRBD1. Germline V CDR1 and CDR2: SGHRS, YFSETQ. J lost 7 bases, V lost 2 bases, and 10 bases had no gene match. The CDR3 length is 17 residues. The CDR3 loop is CASSLTVSGTGGGELFF. CDR3 bases: TGCGCCAGCAGCTTAACTGTATCCGGGACAGGGGGCGGGGAGCTGTTTTTT.

The chain employs TRBV19 and TRBJ1-6; 7 nucleotides match TRBD1. CDR1 is LNHDA, CDR2 SQIVND, per germline (reference sequence). This CDR3 comprises 15 residues. Trimming cost V 5 bases and J 8 bases; bases outside gene matches: 9. The CDR3 spells CASSVNRGQDSPLHF. The CDR3 DNA is TGTGCCAGTAGTGTGAACAGGGGACAAGATTCACCCCTCCACTTT.

V is TRBV7-2 and J is TRBJ1-4; TRBD1 aligns across 9 bases. Germline loops: CDR1 SGHTA, CDR2 FQGNSA. V shed 5 bases and J 5 bases; nucleotides not matched to a gene: 9. This CDR3 comprises 16 residues. This CDR3 reads CASSRRWDRVNEKLFF. In DNA, the CDR3 is TGTGCCAGCAGCCGCCGCTGGGACAGGGTGAATGAAAAACTGTTTTTT. The full variable domain, rest sourced from reference TRBV7-2 and TRBJ1-4, is GAGVSQSPSNKVTEKGKDVELRCDPISGHTALYWYRQSLGQGLEFLIYFQGNSAPDKSGLPSDRFSAERTGGSVSTLTIQRTQQEDSAVYLCASSRRWDRVNEKLFFGSGTQLSVL.

V usage is TRBV5-6 and J usage is TRBJ1-2; D unclear. CDR3 length equals 14 residues. V lost 4 bases and J 6 bases, leaving 16 bases between the germline ends. CDR1 and CDR2 from the germline V gene are SGHDT and YYEEEE. This CDR3 is CASSRIGGFDGYTF. CDR3 nucleotides: TGTGCCAGCAGCCGTATAGGCGGTTTCGATGGCTACACCTTC.

This clone has only one observation. This rearrangement joins TRBV29-1 to TRBJ1-1; the match to TRBD1 covers 8 bases. With 7 bases clipped from V and 3 bases from J, the junction kept 7 bases outside the gene matches. This CDR3 comprises 13 residues. Germline V gene sequence: CDR1 SQVTM, CDR2 ANQGSEA. The CDR3 bases are TGCAGCGACCCGGACAGGGCCGACACTGAAGCTTTCTTT. Its protein is CSDPDRADTEAFF. Based on the CDR3 plus reference TRBV29-1 and TRBJ1-1, the full variable domain is SAVISQKPSRDICQRGTSLTIQCQVDSQVTMMFWYRQQPGQSLTLIATANQGSEATYESGFVIDKFPISRPNLTFSTLTVSNMSPEDSSIYLCSDPDRADTEAFFGQGTRLTVV.

The chain uses TRBV7-9 and TRBJ2-7, with D maybe TRBD1 (5 bases). The CDR3 runs 13 residues. Per the germline V gene, CDR1 is SEHNR and CDR2 is FQNEAQ (reference sequence). V gave up 2 bases and J gave up 3 bases, with 8 bases separating them. CDR3 amino acids: CASSLNQGYEQYF. Here the CDR3 DNA reads TGTGCCAGCAGCTTAAATCAGGGCTACGAGCAGTACTTC.

V and J are TRBV2 and TRBJ2-1, with D possibly TRBD2 on 5 matching bases. The CDR3 totals 16 residues. V lost 6 bases to trimming and J lost 0 bases, with 15 bases between them. Germline CDR1 and CDR2: SNHLY and FYNNEI. The CDR3 protein is CASSLQGLISYNEQFF. CDR3 in DNA: TGTGCCAGCAGCCTGCAAGGACTTATCTCCTACAATGAGCAGTTCTTC.

This chain links TRBV19 with TRBJ2-6; 10 positions agree with TRBD1. With V trimmed by 4 bases and J by 1 base, 4 bases remained unmatched. The CDR3 has 17 residues. Germline CDR1 reads LNHDA; CDR2 reads SQIVND (reference sequence). In nucleotides, the CDR3 is TGTGCCAGTAGTAGAGCGGGACAGGGGTCTGGGGCCAACGTCCTGACTTTC. Translation: CASSRAGQGSGANVLTF.

V and J are TRBV18 and TRBJ1-2; D not certain. The germline gives CDR1 KGHSH, CDR2 LQKENI. Trimming left V 6 bases short and J 6 bases short, with 11 bases between. This CDR3 is built from 12 residues. The CDR3 spells CASSSPEDGYTF. Here the CDR3 DNA reads TGTGCCAGCTCCTCTCCCGAGGATGGCTACACCTTC.

The gene calls are TRBV7-2 and TRBJ1-5; maybe TRBD1 (5 bases). The CDR3 sequence is 17 residues long. CDR1 and CDR2 from the germline V gene are SGHTA and FQGNSA. V dropped 5 bases and J dropped 3 bases, with 20 bases sitting between them. In DNA, the CDR3 is TGTGCCAGCAGCCTCCGGGGTGGCCAGGGCACCAATCAGCCCCAGCATTTT. This translates into CASSLRGGQGTNQPQHF.

V usage is TRBV19 and J usage is TRBJ1-5; D remains ambiguous. CDR1 is LNHDA and CDR2 is SQIVND in the germline V gene (reference sequence). V was pared by 3 bases and J by 0 bases, with 9 bases between. The CDR3 is 15 amino acids. The CDR3 DNA reads TGTGCCAGTAGTATTACTCCCTATAGCAATCAGCCCCAGCATTTT. This gives the protein CASSITPYSNQPQHF.